This T cell receptor beta chain was found in a study of neurological immune-mediated disorders. This CDR3 is 16 amino acids long. V was pared by 5 bases and J by 3 bases, with 9 bases of the junction left unmatched. CDR1 SGHTA and CDR2 FQGTGA come from the germline V gene. Study findings and constraints: Expanded clones shared no identical CDR3 amino acid sequences across subjects, which suggested private TCR-beta repertoires in all groups. Expansion of TCR clones was greatest in HTLV-1-associated myelopathy and smallest in multiple sclerosis, where it fell below that of healthy controls.

Details on this clonotype: Its matching antigen is unknown.

TCRdb analysed the 5' RACE reads with MiXCR anew, one entry per CDR3 protein. The table lists around 50,000 distinct CDR3 sequences, 16% of them singletons. This clonotype originated in a man aged 60-69 years in good health. The sample was PBMCs. The chain has TRBV7-3 and TRBJ2-5, with 10 positions matching TRBD1. The DNA of the CDR3 is TGTGCCAGCAGCCCGAAGGGACAGGGGACCAAAGAGACCCAGTACTTC. Translated: CASSPKGQGTKETQYF.